This T cell receptor beta chain was found in a study of blood T cell repertoires in COVID-19 (dated by TCRdb to about 2020). Study-level background: The collaborator samples originated in the United States, Italy and Spain and spanned the acute and convalescent phases of COVID-19. The material from the prospective study consisted of cDNA or gDNA derived from T cells, B-cell-depleted T cells, or PBMCs. The repertoires were released in a freely available public database meant as a resource for research on the immune response to SARS-CoV-2. The samples were drawn from two sources: the first 160 participants of the ongoing ImmuneRACE study, and 950 to 1,500 subjects contributed by 6 global collaborators. A de-identified subject ID, COVID-19 status, age in years and sex were almost always included in the sample metadata. Where available, HLA class I and class II types were obtained from metadata supplied by the sample provider rather than from assay-based typing. Deeply sampled blood TCRbeta repertoires from subjects exposed to, actively infected with, or recovered from COVID-19 were included in the dataset. The investigation overall reported the following: Clinical and demographic metadata were provided uncurated, with the amount varying by source and participant.

The CDR3 contains 14 residues, cysteine and phenylalanine counted. Here the CDR3 DNA is all that survives: 42 bases in frame from base 1. The germline V gene sets CDR1 to MNHEY and CDR2 to SVGAGI. V loses 6 bases of germline sequence and J loses 4 bases, and the interval between the two ends is 15 bases. TCRbeta CDR3 regions were amplified from genomic DNA using the immunoSEQ Assay, a bias-controlled multiplex PCR. The published analysis was carried out like this. Within the assay, amplification of reference gene primers was used to estimate how many nucleated cells each sample contained. To quantify the absolute abundance of each unique TCRbeta CDR3 rearrangement, sequence reads were collapsed and filtered. Productive Simpson clonality was computed per sample as the square root of Simpson's diversity index over productive rearrangements. This immuneACCESS table, as held by TCRdb, lists in-frame sequences with V and J called but not all clones. Of the missing ones, under half trace to an unresolved V gene in checked studies; the others have no known cause. The V and J calls and clone size are taken from that table; D and trimming were inferred from the DNA. Recorded for this sample are about 160,000 clones; around 84% of them occurred a single time. In total, the top ten clones hold 1% to 1.2% of the sample.

Whole blood was collected in K2EDTA tubes by collaborating institutions according to the institutions' own protocols. For TCRbeta analysis, collaborators shipped samples in one of three forms: frozen whole blood, isolated PBMCs, or DNA extracted from either of those sample types. Note on this clone: There is no known antigen for this receptor. Base qualities were left out, and no much larger clone turns up one base away.

The TCR originated in a man aged 40-50 years with acute or convalescent COVID-19. Rearrangement joined TRBV6-5 to TRBJ1-2, and the D gene may be TRBD1, 5 bases matching. The sample comprised peripheral blood. The bases read TGTGCCAGCAGCAAGGACACGAACTCCTATGGCTACACCTTC. This sequence encodes CASSKDTNSYGYTF.